This T cell receptor beta chain emerged from a study of blood T cell repertoires in COVID-19. Overall study: Some COVID-19 samples were acute and others convalescent; all came from the United States, Italy and Spain. T cells, B-cell-depleted T cells, or PBMCs provided the cDNA or gDNA that served as material.

Repertoires were generated with immunoSEQ multiplex PCR, while TCRdb's copy carries only in-frame clones and drops some. The sample has roughly 330,000 clones; more than 75% are singletons. Germline V gene sequence: CDR1 LNHDA, CDR2 SQIVND (reference sequence). V lost 4 bases and J lost 3, with 16 bases in between. CDR3 length: 15 amino acids. This clone was seen only a few times. Source material: peripheral blood. The sequence came from a woman aged 50 to 65 with acute or convalescent COVID-19. This chain uses TRBV19 with TRBJ2-7; D is perhaps TRBD1 (5 bases). CDR3 region: CASSKSPDSRYEQYF. CDR3 DNA: TGTGCCAGTAGTAAGTCCCCTGACAGTCGCTACGAGCAGTACTTC.